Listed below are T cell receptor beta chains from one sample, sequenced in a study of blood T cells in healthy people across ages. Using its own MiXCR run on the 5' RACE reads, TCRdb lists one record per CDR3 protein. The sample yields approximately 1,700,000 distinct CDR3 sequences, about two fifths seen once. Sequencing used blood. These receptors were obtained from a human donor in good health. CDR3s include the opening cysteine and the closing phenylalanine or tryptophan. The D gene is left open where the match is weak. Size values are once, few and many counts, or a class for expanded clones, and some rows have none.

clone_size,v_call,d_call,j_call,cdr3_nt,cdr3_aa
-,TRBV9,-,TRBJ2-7,TGTGCCAGCAGCGTAGGTCCAGGGAGCTCCTACGAGCAGTACTTC,CASSVGPGSSYEQYF
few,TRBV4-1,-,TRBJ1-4,TGCGCCAGCAGCCAGGTCCAGGGAGGGAATGAAAAACTGTTTTTT,CASSQVQGGNEKLFF
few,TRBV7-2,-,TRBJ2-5,TGTGCCAGCAGCTTTAGGGTAGGGGGAGAGACCCAGTACTTC,CASSFRVGGETQYF
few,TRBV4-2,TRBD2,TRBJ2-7,TGTGCCAGCAGCCAGGCCGCCGGGACTAACTACGAGCAGTACTTC,CASSQAAGTNYEQYF
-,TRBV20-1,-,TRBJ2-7,TGCAGTGCTAGTCCGTTGACAGAATCCTACGAGCAGTACTTC,CSASPLTESYEQYF
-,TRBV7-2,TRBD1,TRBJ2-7,TGTGCCAGCAGCGTGTCCGGGGACAGTTACTACGAGCAGTACTTC,CASSVSGDSYYEQYF
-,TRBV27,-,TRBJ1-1,TGTGCCAGCACCCCGAGGGCAGGGGCGAGCACTGAAGCTTTCTTT,CASTPRAGASTEAFF
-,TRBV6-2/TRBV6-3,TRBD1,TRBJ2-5,TGTGCCAGCGGACAGGGTACCGGTCCCGAGACCCAGTACTTC,CASGQGTGPETQYF
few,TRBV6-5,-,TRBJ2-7,TGTGCCAGCGGGGTCAGTACCGACTACGAGCAGTACTTC,CASGVSTDYEQYF
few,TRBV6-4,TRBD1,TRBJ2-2,TGTGCCAGCAGCTCCGACAGGGCAGGGGAGCTGTTTTTT,CASSSDRAGELFF
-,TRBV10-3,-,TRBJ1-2,TGTGCCATCAGTGATAGAGGGGAGTCCAACTATGGCTACACCTTC,CAISDRGESNYGYTF
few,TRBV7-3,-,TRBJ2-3,TGTGCCAGCAGCCCTGCCGGGTATAGCACAGATACGCAGTATTTT,CASSPAGYSTDTQYF
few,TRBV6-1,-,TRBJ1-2,TGTGCCAGCAGAGTCAGTCAAAGCTATGGCTACACCTTC,CASRVSQSYGYTF
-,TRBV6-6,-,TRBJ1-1,TGTGCCAGCAGTGACTTTAAGAACACTGAAGCTTTCTTT,CASSDFKNTEAFF
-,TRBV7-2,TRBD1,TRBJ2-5,TGTGCCAGCAGCGCACAGACAGGGCGCCTAGAGACCCAGTACTTC,CASSAQTGRLETQYF
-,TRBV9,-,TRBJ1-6,TGTGCCAGCAGCGCCCTCAGGGTGGCGGGATCACCCCTCCACTTT,CASSALRVAGSPLHF
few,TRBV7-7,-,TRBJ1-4,TGTGCCAGCAGCTTAGACTCGGGTAGAAAACTGTTTTTT,CASSLDSGRKLFF
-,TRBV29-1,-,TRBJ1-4,TGCAGCGTGTACCGGGACTCGTATGAAAAACTGTTTTTT,CSVYRDSYEKLFF
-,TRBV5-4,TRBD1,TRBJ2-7,TGTGCCAGCAGCATAGACAGGGGGGACGAGCAGTACTTC,CASSIDRGDEQYF
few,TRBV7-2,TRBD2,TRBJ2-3,TGTGCCAGCTCCAACCGGGACTACACAGATACGCAGTATTTT,CASSNRDYTDTQYF
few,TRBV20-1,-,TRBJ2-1,TGCAGTGCCCCCGATTTGGGCAATGAGCAGTTCTTC,CSAPDLGNEQFF
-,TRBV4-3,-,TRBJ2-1,TGCGCCAGCAGCCAAGAATTTGGCCCGCTAATCTACAATGAGCAGTTCTTC,CASSQEFGPLIYNEQFF
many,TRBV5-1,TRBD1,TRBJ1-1,TGCGCCAGCAGTCTCGGACAGGGCAGTCAGAACACTGAAGCTTTCTTT,CASSLGQGSQNTEAFF
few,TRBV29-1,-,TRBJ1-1,TGCAGCGTGAGATTGAACACTGAAGCTTTCTTT,CSVRLNTEAFF
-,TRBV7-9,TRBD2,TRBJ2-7,TGTGCCAGCAGCTTAAGGACTAGCGATATCTACGAGCAGTACTTC,CASSLRTSDIYEQYF
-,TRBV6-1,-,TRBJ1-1,TGTGCCAGCAGTGAATTTGGTGGCACTGAAGCTTTCTTT,CASSEFGGTEAFF
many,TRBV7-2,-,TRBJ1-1,TGTGCCAGCAGCTTAGATAACACTGAAGCTTTCTTT,CASSLDNTEAFF
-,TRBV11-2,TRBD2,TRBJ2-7,TGTGCCAGCAGCTTAGGAACAATAGCGGGGGACGAGCAGTACTTC,CASSLGTIAGDEQYF
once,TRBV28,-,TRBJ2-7,TGTGCCAGCACTGCTTTGGGGGGATTTACCTACGAGCAGTACTTC,CASTALGGFTYEQYF
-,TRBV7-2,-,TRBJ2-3,TGTGCCAGCAGCTTATTGGGGGGCTTCGGCACAGATACGCAGTATTTT,CASSLLGGFGTDTQYF
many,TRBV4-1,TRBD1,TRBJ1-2,TGCGCCAGCAGCCACCTGACAGGGAACTATGGCTACACCTTC,CASSHLTGNYGYTF
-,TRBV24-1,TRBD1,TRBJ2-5,TGTGCCACCAGGGGACAGGGGTGGGAAGAGACCCAGTACTTC,CATRGQGWEETQYF
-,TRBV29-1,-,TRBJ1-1,TGCAGCGTTGCCATACAGGACTCTCCCACTCAAGCTTTCTTT,CSVAIQDSPTQAFF
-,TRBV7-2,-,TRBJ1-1,TGTGCCAGCAGCGGACATGCTAACACTGAAGCTTTCTTT,CASSGHANTEAFF
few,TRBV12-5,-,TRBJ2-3,TGTGCTAGTGGTTTGGCCCGCAGATGGGACACAGATACGCAGTATTTT,CASGLARRWDTDTQYF
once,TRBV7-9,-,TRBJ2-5,TGTGCCAGCAGCTTAGACAGGCTCGACGGTGGAGAGACCCAGTACTTC,CASSLDRLDGGETQYF
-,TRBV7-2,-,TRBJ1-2,TGTGCCAGCAGCTTAGCGCCAAGGTTCTTTGGCTACACCTTC,CASSLAPRFFGYTF
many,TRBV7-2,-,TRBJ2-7,TGTGCCAGCAGCTTTAAGGGCACCTACGAGCAGTACTTC,CASSFKGTYEQYF
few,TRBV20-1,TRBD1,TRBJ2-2,TGCAGTGCCCCCTTGACAGGGGGGCTGTTTTTT,CSAPLTGGLFF
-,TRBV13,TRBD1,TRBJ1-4,TGTGCCAGCAGCCCCCCCGGGTACGGGACAGGGAATGAAAAACTGTTTTTT,CASSPPGYGTGNEKLFF
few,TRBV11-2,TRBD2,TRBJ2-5,TGTGCCAGCAGCTTAGGGCTCACCGGACTAGCGGGGGCAGAGACCCAGTACTTC,CASSLGLTGLAGAETQYF
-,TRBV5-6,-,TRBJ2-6,TGTGCCAGCAGCTTTCCCACAGGGCCTGGGGCCAACGTCCTGACTTTC,CASSFPTGPGANVLTF